This is a list of T cell receptor beta chains from one sample in a study of T-cell memory formation after mild COVID-19. Each CDR3 protein is one row after TCRdb ran MiXCR on the 5' RACE reads. This sample has 400,000 or so distinct CDR3 sequences, with roughly 21% found just once. Sequenced material: PBMCs or a T cell subset sorted from them (not recorded which). These receptors were obtained from an adult woman who had mild COVID-19 (a few samples of this study predate the infection). Cell type and time point are not known. Each CDR3 is given with its conserved first and last residue. D genes are given only for firm matches. Size tells how often a clone was seen (once, few, many) or the class of an expanded clone, and some rows leave it out.

D gene	V gene	clone size	J gene	CDR3 protein	CDR3 DNA
TRBD1	TRBV18	.	TRBJ2-7	CASSLQQGAEQYF	TGTGCCAGCTCACTCCAACAGGGGGCCGAGCAGTACTTC
TRBD2	TRBV6-4	few	TRBJ2-1	CASSEGGGPYEQFF	TGTGCCAGCAGTGAGGGCGGGGGGCCCTATGAGCAGTTCTTC
.	TRBV6-2/TRBV6-3	.	TRBJ1-6	CASRPRTVTYNSPLHF	TGTGCCAGCAGACCCCGGACAGTTACCTATAATTCACCCCTCCACTTT
.	TRBV11-2	.	TRBJ2-7	CASSSVRGNYEQYF	TGTGCCAGCAGCTCGGTAAGGGGGAACTACGAGCAGTACTTC
TRBD2	TRBV12-3/TRBV12-4	.	TRBJ2-1	CASIPWGGSYNEQFF	TGTGCCAGCATCCCCTGGGGGGGATCCTACAATGAGCAGTTCTTC
TRBD1	TRBV20-1	.	TRBJ1-2	CSARRGGAYGYTF	TGCAGTGCTAGAAGAGGGGGCGCCTATGGCTACACCTTC
.	TRBV12-3/TRBV12-4	.	TRBJ2-3	CASSLLGGSTDTQYF	TGTGCCAGCAGTTTACTTGGGGGAAGCACAGATACGCAGTATTTT
TRBD1	TRBV18	few	TRBJ2-1	CASSTGTNNEQFF	TGTGCCAGCTCGACAGGGACGAACAATGAGCAGTTCTTC
TRBD1	TRBV7-9	few	TRBJ2-1	CASSSGTGIANEQFF	TGTGCCAGCAGCTCCGGGACAGGGATTGCAAATGAGCAGTTCTTC
TRBD2	TRBV18	few	TRBJ2-3	CASSPAQASGSTDTQYF	TGTGCCAGCTCACCGGCTCAGGCTAGCGGGAGCACAGATACGCAGTATTTT
.	TRBV11-1	.	TRBJ2-7	CASSYLGAGLYEQYF	TGTGCCAGCAGCTATCTGGGGGCAGGGCTCTACGAGCAGTACTTC
.	TRBV9	few	TRBJ1-6	CASSVGTDRSPSPLHF	TGTGCCAGCAGCGTAGGTACCGACAGGTCCCCATCACCCCTCCACTTT
.	TRBV27	once	TRBJ2-7	CASSFGRAYEQYF	TGTGCCAGCAGTTTTGGCAGGGCCTACGAGCAGTACTTC
.	TRBV7-8	few	TRBJ2-5	CASSLDGRAGETQYF	TGTGCCAGCAGCTTAGACGGCAGGGCGGGCGAGACCCAGTACTTC
TRBD2	TRBV12-3/TRBV12-4	.	TRBJ2-5	CASSLAWRGQETQYF	TGTGCCAGCAGTTTAGCGTGGCGGGGGCAAGAGACCCAGTACTTC
TRBD1	TRBV5-1	few	TRBJ1-2	CASSLANGQAANYGYTF	TGCGCCAGCAGCTTGGCGAATGGACAGGCTGCTAACTATGGCTACACCTTC
.	TRBV20-1	few	TRBJ2-1	CSGEGLSAYNEQFF	TGCAGTGGTGAGGGTCTATCAGCCTACAATGAGCAGTTCTTC
.	TRBV19	.	TRBJ2-3	CASSITSPGTQYF	TGTGCCAGTAGTATCACTTCTCCAGGTACGCAGTATTTT
TRBD1	TRBV10-3	.	TRBJ1-1	CAISRQGATNIDTEAFF	TGTGCCATCAGCCGACAGGGGGCAACGAATATCGACACTGAAGCTTTCTTT
.	TRBV6-5	.	TRBJ1-2	CASSYSIWGSVYGYTF	TGTGCCAGCAGTTACTCGATCTGGGGAAGCGTCTATGGCTACACCTTC
TRBD1	TRBV7-6	few	TRBJ2-3	CASSSGTGVPTDTQYF	TGTGCCAGCAGCTCCGGGACAGGGGTCCCCACAGATACGCAGTATTTT
TRBD2	TRBV7-8	.	TRBJ2-1	CASSRPGTRPINEQFF	TGTGCCAGCAGCCGGCCGGGGACTAGACCAATCAATGAGCAGTTCTTC
TRBD1	TRBV5-4	.	TRBJ1-1	CASSHDRANTEAFF	TGTGCCAGCAGCCACGACAGGGCGAACACTGAAGCTTTCTTT
.	TRBV24-1	few	TRBJ2-1	CATSGYNEQFF	TGTGCCACCAGTGGATACAATGAGCAGTTCTTC
.	TRBV7-9	few	TRBJ1-2	CASTPGYSGDPYGYTF	TGTGCCAGCACCCCCGGCTACTCGGGTGACCCCTATGGCTACACCTTC
TRBD2	TRBV5-1	few	TRBJ2-1	CASSPRTSGSTSYNEQFF	TGCGCCAGCAGCCCCAGGACTAGCGGGAGTACGTCTTACAATGAGCAGTTCTTC
.	TRBV6-2/TRBV6-3	.	TRBJ2-7	CASSYRGRYYEQYF	TGTGCCAGCAGTTACCGAGGAAGGTACTACGAGCAGTACTTC
.	TRBV20-1	.	TRBJ2-7	CSARGRYEQYF	TGCAGTGCTAGAGGACGTTACGAGCAGTACTTC
.	TRBV9	.	TRBJ2-7	CASSHLSGPEGEQYF	TGTGCCAGCAGTCATCTCTCGGGGCCGGAAGGCGAGCAGTACTTC
.	TRBV10-3	.	TRBJ2-6	CAIRTASGANVLTF	TGTGCCATCAGGACGGCCTCTGGGGCCAACGTCCTGACTTTC
TRBD2	TRBV12-3/TRBV12-4	few	TRBJ2-1	CAQGTGGGPYNEQFF	TGTGCCCAGGGAACGGGAGGGGGGCCCTACAATGAGCAGTTCTTC
.	TRBV12-3/TRBV12-4	few	TRBJ1-1	CASSNAGRRNTEAFF	TGTGCCAGCAGCAACGCGGGACGGAGGAACACTGAAGCTTTCTTT
.	TRBV5-1	few	TRBJ1-2	CASTNDGNYGYTF	TGCGCCAGCACTAATGACGGAAACTATGGCTACACCTTC
TRBD2	TRBV7-8	few	TRBJ2-4	CASSSSGLAGDLAKNIQYF	TGTGCCAGCAGCTCATCTGGGCTAGCGGGGGACCTAGCCAAAAACATTCAGTACTTC
.	TRBV20-1	.	TRBJ1-2	CSAQPEGGLDYGYTF	TGCAGTGCTCAACCCGAGGGAGGGCTGGACTATGGCTACACCTTC
TRBD1	TRBV20-1	.	TRBJ2-7	CSARQYPGTDYEQYF	TGCAGTGCTAGACAGTACCCCGGGACAGACTACGAGCAGTACTTC
TRBD1	TRBV7-3	few	TRBJ2-1	CASSSRTGGQFF	TGTGCCAGCAGCTCCCGGACAGGGGGGCAGTTCTTC
.	TRBV11-2	.	TRBJ2-3	CASSLVGSFEPTDTQYF	TGTGCCAGCAGCTTAGTCGGTTCTTTTGAACCCACAGATACGCAGTATTTT
TRBD2	TRBV6-1	few	TRBJ2-7	CASSGKGGLAGGGSYEQYF	TGTGCCAGCAGCGGAAAGGGCGGACTAGCGGGAGGTGGGTCCTACGAGCAGTACTTC
TRBD2	TRBV6-5	.	TRBJ2-7	CASSRTGGAGEQYF	TGTGCCAGCAGTCGGACCGGGGGAGCGGGGGAGCAGTACTTC
.	TRBV18	few	TRBJ2-3	CASSPEVLFGDTQYF	TGTGCCAGCTCACCCGAAGTCCTTTTTGGTGATACGCAGTATTTT
TRBD2	TRBV7-2	.	TRBJ2-3	CASSLSLAGDADTQYF	TGTGCCAGCAGCTTATCCCTAGCGGGAGACGCAGATACGCAGTATTTT
.	TRBV21-1	.	TRBJ2-1	CASSKGSRGGRPTYNEQFF	TGTGCCAGCAGCAAAGGTAGTAGAGGCGGGAGGCCTACCTACAATGAGCAGTTCTTC
.	TRBV15	few	TRBJ2-5	CATSIPQETQYF	TGTGCCACCAGCATCCCCCAAGAGACCCAGTACTTC
.	TRBV11-2	.	TRBJ2-5	CASSLDPAETQYF	TGTGCCAGCAGCTTAGATCCGGCGGAGACACAGTACTTC
TRBD1	TRBV29-1	few	TRBJ2-7	CSVYDPGQSYEQYF	TGCAGCGTTTATGACCCGGGACAGTCCTACGAGCAGTACTTC
.	TRBV7-9	few	TRBJ2-5	CASSLAQGRGAETQYF	TGTGCCAGCAGCTTAGCCCAAGGGAGAGGCGCCGAGACCCAGTACTTC
TRBD2	TRBV3-1	.	TRBJ2-7	CASSQNPGLVEQYF	TGTGCCAGCAGCCAAAACCCGGGACTAGTCGAGCAGTACTTC
.	TRBV20-1	.	TRBJ1-1	CSAHLTGTNTEAFF	TGCAGTGCTCATTTAACGGGTACCAACACTGAAGCTTTCTTT
TRBD2	TRBV2	few	TRBJ2-7	CASSVNPGGQQYF	TGTGCCAGCAGTGTTAACCCGGGGGGGCAGCAGTACTTC
.	TRBV30	.	TRBJ1-3	CARTGQRNTIYF	TGTGCCCGGACGGGACAAAGAAACACCATATATTTT